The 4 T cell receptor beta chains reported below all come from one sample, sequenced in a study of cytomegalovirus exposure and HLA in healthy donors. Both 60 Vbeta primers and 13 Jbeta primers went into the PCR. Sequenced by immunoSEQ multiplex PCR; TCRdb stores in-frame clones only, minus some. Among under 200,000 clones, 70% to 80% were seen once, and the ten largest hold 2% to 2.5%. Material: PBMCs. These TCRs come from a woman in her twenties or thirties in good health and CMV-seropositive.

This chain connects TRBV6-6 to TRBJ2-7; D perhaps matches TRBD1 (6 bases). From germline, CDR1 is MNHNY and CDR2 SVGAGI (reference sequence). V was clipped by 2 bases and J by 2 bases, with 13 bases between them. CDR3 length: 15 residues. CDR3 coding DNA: TGTGCCAGCAGTTACCGAAAGGGACAAGCCTACGAGCAGTACTTC. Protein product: CASSYRKGQAYEQYF.

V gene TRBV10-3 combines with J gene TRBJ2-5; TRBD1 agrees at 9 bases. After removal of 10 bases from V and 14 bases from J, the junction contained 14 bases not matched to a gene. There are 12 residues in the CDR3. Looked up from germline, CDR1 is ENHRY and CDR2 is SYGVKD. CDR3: CATAGTGTLSYF. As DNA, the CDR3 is TGTGCCACTGCCGGGACAGGGACTTTGAGCTACTTC.

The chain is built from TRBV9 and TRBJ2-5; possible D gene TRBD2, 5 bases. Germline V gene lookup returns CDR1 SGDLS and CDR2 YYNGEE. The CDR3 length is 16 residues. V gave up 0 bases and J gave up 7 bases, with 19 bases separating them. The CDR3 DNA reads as TGTGCCAGCAGCGTAGGGTCCAGCGCCATCGCGGGGACCCAGTACTTC. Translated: CASSVGSSAIAGTQYF.

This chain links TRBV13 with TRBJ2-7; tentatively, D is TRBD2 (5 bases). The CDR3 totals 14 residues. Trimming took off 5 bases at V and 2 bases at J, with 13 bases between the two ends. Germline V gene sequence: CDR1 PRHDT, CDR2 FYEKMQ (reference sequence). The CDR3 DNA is TGTGCCAGCAGCCCCTGGACGGGGACCTACGAGCAGTACTTC. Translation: CASSPWTGTYEQYF. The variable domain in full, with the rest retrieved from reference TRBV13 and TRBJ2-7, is AAGVIQSPRHLIKEKRETATLKCYPIPRHDTVYWYQQGPGQDPQFLISFYEKMQSDKGSIPDRFSAQQFSDYHSELNMSSLELGDSALYFCASSPWTGTYEQYFGPGTRLTVT.